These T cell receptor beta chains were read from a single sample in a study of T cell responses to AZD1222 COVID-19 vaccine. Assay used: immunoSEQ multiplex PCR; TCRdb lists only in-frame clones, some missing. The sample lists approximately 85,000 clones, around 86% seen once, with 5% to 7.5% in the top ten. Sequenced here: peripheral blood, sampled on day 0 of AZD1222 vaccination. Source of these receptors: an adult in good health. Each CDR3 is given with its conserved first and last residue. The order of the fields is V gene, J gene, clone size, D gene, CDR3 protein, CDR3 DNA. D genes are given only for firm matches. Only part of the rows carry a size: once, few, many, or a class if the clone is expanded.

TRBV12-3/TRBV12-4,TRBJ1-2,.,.,CASSQTDTRGYTF,TGTGCCAGCAGTCAAACAGACACGCGAGGCTACACCTTC
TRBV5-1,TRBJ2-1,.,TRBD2,CASSLVAGGQDEQFF,TGCGCCAGCAGCTTGGTAGCGGGGGGGCAAGATGAGCAGTTCTTC
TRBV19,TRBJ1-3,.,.,CASNIRGGAGGNTIYF,TGTGCCAGCAATATACGGGGTGGGGCCGGTGGAAACACCATATATTTT
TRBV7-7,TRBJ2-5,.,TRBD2,CASSREGGPQETQYF,TGTGCCAGCAGCCGGGAGGGGGGGCCCCAAGAGACCCAGTACTTC
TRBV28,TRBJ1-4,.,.,CASSPGGTNEKLFF,TGTGCCAGCAGTCCAGGAGGGACTAATGAAAAACTGTTTTTT
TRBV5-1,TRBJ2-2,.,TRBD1,CASKSRDRPSNTGELFF,TGCGCCAGTAAGTCCCGGGACAGGCCATCGAACACCGGGGAGCTGTTTTTT
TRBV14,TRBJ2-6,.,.,CASSQVWNFLTF,TGTGCCAGCAGCCAAGTCTGGAACTTCCTGACTTTC
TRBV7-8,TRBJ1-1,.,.,CASSLGQNTEAFF,TGTGCCAGCAGCTTAGGACAGAACACTGAAGCTTTCTTT
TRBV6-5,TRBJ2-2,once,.,CASTASDTGELFF,TGTGCCAGCACGGCGTCCGATACCGGGGAGCTGTTTTTT
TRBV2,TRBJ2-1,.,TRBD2,CASSELAGQPYNEQFF,TGTGCCAGCAGTGAACTAGCGGGGCAGCCCTACAATGAGCAGTTCTTC
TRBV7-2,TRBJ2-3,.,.,CASSDNPTDTQYF,TGTGCCAGCAGTGATAACCCCACAGATACGCAGTATTTT
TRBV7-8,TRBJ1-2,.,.,CASSFWDTKEYGYTF,TGTGCCAGCAGCTTCTGGGACACTAAGGAGTATGGCTACACCTTC
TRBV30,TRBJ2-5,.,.,CAWGRRTRETQYF,TGTGCCTGGGGCAGGAGAACACGAGAGACCCAGTACTTC
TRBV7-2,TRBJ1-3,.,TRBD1,CASSSGQGFGTIYF,TGTGCCAGCAGCTCGGGACAGGGGTTCGGCACCATATATTTT
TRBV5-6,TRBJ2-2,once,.,CASSFFTSTGELFF,TGTGCCAGCAGCTTTTTCACGAGCACCGGGGAGCTGTTTTTT
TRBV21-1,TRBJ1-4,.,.,CASLLRDRINEKLFF,TGTGCCAGCTTACTCAGGGACAGAATTAATGAAAAACTGTTTTTT
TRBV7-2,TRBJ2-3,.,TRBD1,CASSSQDRGRSSTDTQYF,TGTGCCAGCAGCTCACAGGACAGGGGACGCTCAAGCACAGATACGCAGTATTTT
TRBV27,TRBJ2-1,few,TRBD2,CASSFGTSYNEQFF,TGTGCCAGCAGTTTCGGGACTAGCTACAATGAGCAGTTCTTC
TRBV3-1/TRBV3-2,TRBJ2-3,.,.,CASSQTTTTDTQYF,TGTGCCAGCAGCCAAACAACTACCACAGATACGCAGTATTTT
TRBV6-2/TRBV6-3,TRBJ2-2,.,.,CASSSRHWSTGELFF,TGTGCCAGCAGTTCGAGACACTGGAGCACCGGGGAGCTGTTTTTT
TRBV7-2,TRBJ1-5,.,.,CASSLDSLQPQHF,TGTGCCAGCAGCTTAGACAGCCTCCAGCCCCAGCATTTT
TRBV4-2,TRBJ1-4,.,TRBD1,CASSQASRGGEKLFF,TGTGCCAGCAGCCAAGCTTCCAGGGGGGGAGAAAAACTGTTTTTT
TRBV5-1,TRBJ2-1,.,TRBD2,CASSQTSGPPNEQFF,TGCGCCAGCAGCCAAACTAGCGGGCCGCCTAATGAGCAGTTCTTC
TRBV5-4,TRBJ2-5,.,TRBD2,CASSAQLAGGEETQYF,TGTGCCAGCAGCGCTCAACTAGCGGGGGGTGAAGAGACCCAGTACTTC
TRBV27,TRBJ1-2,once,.,CASSRGVDYGYTF,TGTGCCAGCAGCCGAGGGGTAGACTATGGCTACACCTTC
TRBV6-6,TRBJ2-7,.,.,CASSLGLAQGSEQYF,TGTGCCAGCAGTTTGGGGTTGGCCCAGGGCTCAGAGCAGTACTTC
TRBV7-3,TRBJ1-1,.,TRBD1,CASIYRGHTEAFF,TGTGCCAGCATTTACAGGGGGCACACTGAAGCTTTCTTT
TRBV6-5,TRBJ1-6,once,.,CAIRRARNSPLHF,TGTGCCATCCGTAGGGCGAGAAATTCACCCCTCCACTTT
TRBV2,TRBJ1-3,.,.,CASSEVTGRSSGNTIYF,TGTGCCAGCAGTGAAGTGACGGGCAGGAGCTCTGGAAACACCATATATTTT
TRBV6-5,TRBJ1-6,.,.,CASRQNRDSPLHF,TGTGCCAGCAGACAAAACAGGGATTCACCCCTCCACTTT
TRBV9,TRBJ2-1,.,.,CASSPHRDLNNEQFF,TGTGCCAGCAGCCCCCATCGGGACTTAAACAATGAGCAGTTCTTC
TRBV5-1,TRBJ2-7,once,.,CASSLVPGGAGEQYF,TGCGCCAGCAGCTTGGTCCCAGGGGGGGCCGGTGAGCAGTACTTC
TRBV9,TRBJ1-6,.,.,CASSVASGAMMNSPLHF,TGTGCCAGCAGCGTAGCTTCAGGGGCTATGATGAATTCACCCCTCCACTTT
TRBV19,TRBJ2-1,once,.,CASSVGGPNEQFF,TGTGCCAGTAGTGTGGGGGGGCCCAATGAGCAGTTCTTC
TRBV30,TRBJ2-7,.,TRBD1,CAWSAGQGWSYEQYF,TGTGCCTGGAGTGCGGGACAGGGATGGTCCTACGAGCAGTACTTC
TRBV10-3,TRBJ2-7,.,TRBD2,CAISTSGGSSYEQYF,TGTGCCATCAGCACGAGCGGGGGCAGCTCCTACGAGCAGTACTTC
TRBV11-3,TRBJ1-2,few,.,CASSLGASGVYGYTF,TGTGCCAGCAGCTTAGGGGCTTCTGGAGTTTATGGCTACACCTTC
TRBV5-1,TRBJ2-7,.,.,CASRFGGDYEQYF,TGCGCCAGCAGATTTGGAGGAGATTACGAGCAGTACTTC
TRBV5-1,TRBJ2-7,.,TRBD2,CASSLRELAGVTYEQYF,TGCGCCAGCAGCTTACGGGAACTAGCGGGGGTAACCTACGAGCAGTACTTC
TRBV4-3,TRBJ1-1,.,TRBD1,CASSRDRGFPEAFF,TGCGCCAGCAGCCGGGACAGGGGATTCCCTGAAGCTTTCTTT
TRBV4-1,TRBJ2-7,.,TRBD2,CASSVGPTGGLHEQYF,TGCGCCAGCAGTGTCGGTCCGACGGGAGGGCTCCACGAGCAGTACTTC
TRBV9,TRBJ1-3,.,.,CASSVEGDSGNTIYF,TGTGCCAGCAGCGTAGAGGGGGACTCTGGAAACACCATATATTTT
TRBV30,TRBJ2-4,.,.,CAWSVGTGHQNIQYF,TGTGCCTGGAGTGTCGGGACTGGGCATCAAAACATTCAGTACTTC
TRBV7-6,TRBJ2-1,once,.,CASSRTSSSYNEQFF,TGTGCCAGCAGCCGTACTAGTAGCTCCTACAATGAGCAGTTCTTC
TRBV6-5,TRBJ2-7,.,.,CASSRDPPYEQYF,TGTGCCTCCTCGCGAGACCCGCCCTACGAGCAGTACTTC
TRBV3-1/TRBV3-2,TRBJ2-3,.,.,CASSPVRATDTQYF,TGTGCCAGCAGCCCAGTACGAGCCACAGATACGCAGTATTTT
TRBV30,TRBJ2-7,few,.,CAWSMNTAWEQYF,TGTGCCTGGAGTATGAACACTGCCTGGGAGCAGTACTTC
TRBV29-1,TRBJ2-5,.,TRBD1,CSVRQGRAGETQYF,TGCAGTGTAAGACAGGGAAGGGCGGGTGAGACCCAGTACTTC
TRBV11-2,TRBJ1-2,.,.,CASSFPGVTNYGYTF,TGTGCCAGCAGCTTTCCCGGGGTGACTAACTATGGCTACACCTTC
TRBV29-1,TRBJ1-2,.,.,CSAGSGGYTF,TGCAGCGCCGGGTCTGGTGGCTACACCTTC
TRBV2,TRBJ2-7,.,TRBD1,CASSRDRGSYEQYF,TGTGCCAGCAGTCGGGACAGGGGAAGCTACGAGCAGTACTTC
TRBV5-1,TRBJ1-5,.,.,CASSLEQGSQPQHF,TGCGCCAGCAGCTTGGAACAGGGTAGTCAGCCCCAGCATTTT
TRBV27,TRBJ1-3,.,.,CASSSRLSGNTIYF,TGTGCCAGCAGTAGCAGGCTCTCTGGAAACACCATATATTTT
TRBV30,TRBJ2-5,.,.,CAWSWGEKETQYF,TGTGCCTGGAGTTGGGGGGAGAAAGAGACCCAGTACTTC
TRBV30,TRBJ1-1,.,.,CAWSVILNTEAFF,TGTGCCTGGAGTGTAATTCTGAACACTGAAGCTTTCTTT
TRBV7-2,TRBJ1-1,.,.,CASSWNKVVTEAFF,TGTGCCAGCAGCTGGAATAAGGTCGTCACTGAAGCTTTCTTT